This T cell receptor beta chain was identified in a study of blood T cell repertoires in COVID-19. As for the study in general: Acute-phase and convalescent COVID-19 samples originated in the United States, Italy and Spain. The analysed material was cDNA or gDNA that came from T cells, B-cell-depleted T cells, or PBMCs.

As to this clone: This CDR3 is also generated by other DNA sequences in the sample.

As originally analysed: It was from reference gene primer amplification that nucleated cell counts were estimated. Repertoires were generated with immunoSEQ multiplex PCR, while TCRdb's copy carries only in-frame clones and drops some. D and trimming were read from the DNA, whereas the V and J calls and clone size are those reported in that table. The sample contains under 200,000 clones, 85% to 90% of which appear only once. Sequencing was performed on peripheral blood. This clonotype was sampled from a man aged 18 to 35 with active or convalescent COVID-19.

The CDR3 loop reads CASSSERGNEQFF. For the CDR3, the DNA is TGTGCCAGCAGCTCGGAGCGGGGCAATGAGCAGTTCTTC. This chain connects TRBV7-8 to TRBJ2-1, with 7 positions matching TRBD2. The CDR3 extends over 13 amino acids. V shed 4 bases and J 6 bases; nucleotides not matched to a gene: 3. Germline CDR1 and CDR2: SGHVS and FQNEAQ.